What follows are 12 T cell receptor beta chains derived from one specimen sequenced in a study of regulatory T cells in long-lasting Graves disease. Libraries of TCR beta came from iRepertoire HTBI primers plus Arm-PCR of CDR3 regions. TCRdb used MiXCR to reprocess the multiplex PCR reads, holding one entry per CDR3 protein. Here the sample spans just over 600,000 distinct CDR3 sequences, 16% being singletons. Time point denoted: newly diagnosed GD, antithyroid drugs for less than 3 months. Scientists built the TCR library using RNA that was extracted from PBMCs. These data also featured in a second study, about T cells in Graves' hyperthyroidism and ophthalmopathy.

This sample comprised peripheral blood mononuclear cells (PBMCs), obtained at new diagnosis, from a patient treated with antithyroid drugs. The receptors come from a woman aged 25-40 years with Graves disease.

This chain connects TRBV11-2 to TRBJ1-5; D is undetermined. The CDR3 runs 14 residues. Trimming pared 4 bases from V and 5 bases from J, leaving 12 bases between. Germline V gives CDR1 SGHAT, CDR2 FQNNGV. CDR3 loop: CASSYVGVYQPQHF. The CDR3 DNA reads TGTGCCAGCAGCTACGTCGGGGTCTATCAGCCCCAGCATTTT.

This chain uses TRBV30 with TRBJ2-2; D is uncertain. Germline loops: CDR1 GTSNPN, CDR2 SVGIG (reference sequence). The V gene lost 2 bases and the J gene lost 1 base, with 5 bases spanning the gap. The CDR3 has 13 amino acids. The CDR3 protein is CAWSFGNTGELFF. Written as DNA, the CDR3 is TGTGCCTGGAGTTTCGGGAACACCGGGGAGCTGTTTTTT.

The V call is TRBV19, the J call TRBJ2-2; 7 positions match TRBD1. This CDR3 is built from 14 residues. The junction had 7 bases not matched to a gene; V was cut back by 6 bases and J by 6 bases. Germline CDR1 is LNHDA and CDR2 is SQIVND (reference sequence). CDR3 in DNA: TGTGCCAGTAGATGGGACAGCGCCGCCGGGGAGCTGTTTTTT. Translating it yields CASRWDSAAGELFF.

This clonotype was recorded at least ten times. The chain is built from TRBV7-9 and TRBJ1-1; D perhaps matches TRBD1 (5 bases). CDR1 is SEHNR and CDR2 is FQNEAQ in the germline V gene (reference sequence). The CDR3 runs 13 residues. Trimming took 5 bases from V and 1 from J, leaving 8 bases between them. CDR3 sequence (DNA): TGTGCCAGCAGCCCGACAGCGAACACTGAAGCTTTCTTT. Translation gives CASSPTANTEAFF. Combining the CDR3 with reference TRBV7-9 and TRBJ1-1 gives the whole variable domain DTGVSQNPRHKITKRGQNVTFRCDPISEHNRLYWYRQTLGQGPEFLTYFQNEAQLEKSRLLSDRFSAERPKGSFSTLEIQRTEQGDSAMYLCASSPTANTEAFFGQGTRLTVV.

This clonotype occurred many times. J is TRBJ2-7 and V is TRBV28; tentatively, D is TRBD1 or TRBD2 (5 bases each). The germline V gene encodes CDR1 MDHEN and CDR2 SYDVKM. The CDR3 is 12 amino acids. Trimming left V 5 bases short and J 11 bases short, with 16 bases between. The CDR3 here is CASSPLRGLEYF. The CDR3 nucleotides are TGTGCCAGCAGTCCCCTGAGGGGCTTGGAGTACTTC.

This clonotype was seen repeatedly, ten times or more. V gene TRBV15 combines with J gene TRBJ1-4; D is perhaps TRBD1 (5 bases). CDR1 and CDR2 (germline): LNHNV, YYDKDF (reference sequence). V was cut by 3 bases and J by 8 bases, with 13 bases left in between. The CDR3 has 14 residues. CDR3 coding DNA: TGTGCCACCAGCAGGAATCAGGGACCGGAAAAACTGTTTTTT. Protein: CATSRNQGPEKLFF.

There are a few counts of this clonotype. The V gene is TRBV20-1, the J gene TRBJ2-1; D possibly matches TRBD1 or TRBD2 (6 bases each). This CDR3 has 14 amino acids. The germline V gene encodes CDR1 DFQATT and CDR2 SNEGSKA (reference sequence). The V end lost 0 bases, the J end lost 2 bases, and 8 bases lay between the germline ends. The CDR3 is CSAREGGTYNEQFF. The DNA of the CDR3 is TGCAGTGCTAGAGAAGGGGGGACCTACAATGAGCAGTTCTTC.

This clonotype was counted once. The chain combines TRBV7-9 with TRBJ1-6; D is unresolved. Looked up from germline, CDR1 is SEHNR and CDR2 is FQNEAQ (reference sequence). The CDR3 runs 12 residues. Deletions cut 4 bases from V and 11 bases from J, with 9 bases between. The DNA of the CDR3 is TGTGCCAGCAGCTACGAAGGACCACCCCTCCACTTT. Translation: CASSYEGPPLHF.

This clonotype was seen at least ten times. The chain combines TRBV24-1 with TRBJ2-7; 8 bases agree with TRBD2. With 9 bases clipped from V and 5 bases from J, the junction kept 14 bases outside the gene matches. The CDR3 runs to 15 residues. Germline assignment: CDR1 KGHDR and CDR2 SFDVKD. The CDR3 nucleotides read TGTGCCACCTCTAGCCAGCGGGAGATCGGCAACGAGCAGTACTTC. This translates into CATSSQREIGNEQYF.

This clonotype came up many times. DNA for the CDR3: TGTGCCAGCAGTTACCCGGGGGGGGGTGAAGCTTTCTTT. It yields the protein CASSYPGGGEAFF. The V call is TRBV6-5, the J call TRBJ1-1, with TRBD1 as a possible D gene (5 bases). Germline V gene data show CDR1 as MNHEY and CDR2 as SVGAGI. Trimming took off 2 bases at V and 7 bases at J, with 11 bases between the two ends. The CDR3 sequence is 13 residues long.

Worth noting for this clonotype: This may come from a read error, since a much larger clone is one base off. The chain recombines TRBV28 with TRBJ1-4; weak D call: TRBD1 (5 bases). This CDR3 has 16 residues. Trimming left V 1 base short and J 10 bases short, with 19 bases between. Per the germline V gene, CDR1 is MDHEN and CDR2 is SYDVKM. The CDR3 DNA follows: TGTGCCAGCAGTTTATCGGCTCCAGGGAGGGATGTAAAACTGTTTTTT. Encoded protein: CASSLSAPGRDVKLFF.

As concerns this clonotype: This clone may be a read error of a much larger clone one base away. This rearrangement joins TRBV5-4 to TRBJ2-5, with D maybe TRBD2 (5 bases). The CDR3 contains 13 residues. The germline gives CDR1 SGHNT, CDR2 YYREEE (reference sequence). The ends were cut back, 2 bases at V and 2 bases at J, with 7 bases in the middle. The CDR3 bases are TGTGCCAGCAGCTTCACGGGGCAAGAGACCCAGTACTTC. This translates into CASSFTGQETQYF.